The rows below give T cell receptor beta chains drawn from one sample of a study of beta chain features in type 1 diabetes. Data came from immunoSEQ multiplex PCR; TCRdb stores just in-frame clones and leaves some out. The repertoire holds 95,000 to 150,000 clones, with roughly 17% as singletons. Sequencing input: central memory CD4+ T cells from blood. These receptors all stem from a man between 18 and 35 years old with type 1 diabetes. The CDR3 runs from the conserved cysteine through the conserved F or W. The order of the fields is CDR3 length, D gene, J gene, clone size, V gene, CDR3 DNA, CDR3 protein. D genes are given only for firm matches. Rows give clone size only sometimes, using once, few, many, or a class for an expanded clone.

>13|TRBD2|TRBJ2-1|-|TRBV2
TGTGCCAGCGGGACTAGCGTCTACAATGAGCAGTTCTTC
CASGTSVYNEQFF
>13|-|TRBJ1-2|-|TRBV7-2
TGTGCCAGCAGCGCAGGGTCTAACTATGGCTACACCTTC
CASSAGSNYGYTF
>16|-|TRBJ2-1|-|TRBV7-2
TGTGCCAGCAGCTTGAGGCGGGGGCGAACCTACAATGAGCAGTTCTTC
CASSLRRGRTYNEQFF
>15|-|TRBJ2-2|many|TRBV2
TGTGCCAGCAGTGAAGCTACCCGGTCCACCGGGGAGCTGTTTTTT
CASSEATRSTGELFF
>15|TRBD2|TRBJ2-1|few|TRBV29-1
TGCAGCGTTGAAGAGAGGGCGGGAGGGAGCAATGAGCAGTTCTTC
CSVEERAGGSNEQFF
>12|TRBD2|TRBJ2-3|-|TRBV7-8
TGTGCCAGCAGCTTAGGAGCGGGGACGCAGTATTTT
CASSLGAGTQYF
>14|-|TRBJ2-7|many|TRBV27
TGTGCCAGCAGTTTTACAGAATCCACCTACGAGCAGTACTTC
CASSFTESTYEQYF
>15|-|TRBJ2-4|many|TRBV9
TGTGCCAGCAGCGTAGGAGTCAGGGTGGAAAACATTCAGTACTTC
CASSVGVRVENIQYF
>14|-|TRBJ2-7|-|TRBV18
TGTGCCAGCTCACAAACCGGACGGGCCTACGAGCAGTACTTC
CASSQTGRAYEQYF
>16|TRBD1|TRBJ1-2|-|TRBV28
TGTGCCAGCAGCCGAATAACAGGGGGCGCATACTATGGCTACACCTTC
CASSRITGGAYYGYTF
>16|-|TRBJ2-1|-|TRBV5-4
TGTGCCAGCAGCCTGCGGCTACGGGATGGGGAACTTGAGCAGTTCTTC
CASSLRLRDGELEQFF
>16|-|TRBJ2-5|few|TRBV7-7
TGTGCTAGCAGCTTAGATCCCGGGAGTGCCCAAGAGACCCAGTACTTC
CASSLDPGSAQETQYF
>13|-|TRBJ2-3|few|TRBV2
TGTGCCAGTGGGACTTCTAGCACAGATACGCAGTATTTT
CASGTSSTDTQYF
>11|-|TRBJ1-2|few|TRBV30
TGTGCCTGGAGTGTAAGCCCCGCTACGGCCTTC
CAWSVSPATAF
>15|-|TRBJ1-6|many|TRBV6-6
TGTGCCAGCGCGTTACGGATTACAGATAATTCACCCCTCCACTTT
CASALRITDNSPLHF
>14|-|TRBJ1-5|-|TRBV5-1
TGCGCCAGCAGCTTAGGTTATAGCAATCAGCCCCAGCATTTT
CASSLGYSNQPQHF
>14|-|TRBJ2-2|-|TRBV2
TGTGCCAGCAGTGACTTCCCCAGCACCGGGGAGCTGTTTTTT
CASSDFPSTGELFF
>14|-|TRBJ2-2|-|TRBV27
TGTGCCAGCAGTCTCGACCTCTACACCGGGGAGCTGTTTTTT
CASSLDLYTGELFF
>10|-|TRBJ2-1|-|TRBV20-1
TGCAGTGCCATAGGGGAAGTAAAGTTCTTC
CSAIGEVKFF